These T cell receptor beta chains were read from a single sample in a study of cytomegalovirus exposure and HLA in healthy donors. This table comes from immunoSEQ multiplex PCR, and its TCRdb copy is limited to in-frame clones, with some not included. The repertoire holds over 150,000 clones, with about four fifths as singletons. The sequenced sample consisted of PBMCs. These receptors originate from a woman between 45 and 60 years old in good health and CMV-seropositive. The CDR3 runs from the conserved cysteine through the conserved F or W. D genes are given only for firm matches. The listing skips clone size in some rows; elsewhere it reads once, few, many or a size class.

DNA	CDR3	size	V	J	D
TGTGCCACCAGAAGGAGTGAGGGCCGGTCCTACGAGCAGTACTTC	CATRRSEGRSYEQYF	-	TRBV10-3	TRBJ2-7	-
TGTGCCAGCAGCTTATTGGGACAGGACAATCAGCCCCAGCATTTT	CASSLLGQDNQPQHF	-	TRBV7-2	TRBJ1-5	TRBD1
TGTGCCAGCAGTTTGCTAGCGGGAGATTTCCTGGCGGATACGCAGTATTTT	CASSLLAGDFLADTQYF	-	TRBV28	TRBJ2-3	TRBD2
TGTGCCAGCTCACCATGGACAGGGGGCAACGGGGAGCTGTTTTTT	CASSPWTGGNGELFF	-	TRBV18	TRBJ2-2	TRBD1
TGTGCCAGCAGCTTAGGTTCGGGGGCTTTCTTT	CASSLGSGAFF	few	TRBV7-9	TRBJ1-1	-
TGTGCCAGCGCAAGAGCGGGACAGGGAGACAATGAGCAGTTCTTC	CASARAGQGDNEQFF	-	TRBV6-1	TRBJ2-1	TRBD1
TGTGCCAGCAGCTTAATCGGACAGGGGGGAACAGATACGCAGTATTTT	CASSLIGQGGTDTQYF	-	TRBV7-3	TRBJ2-3	TRBD1
TGTGCCAGCAGCCAAGACTCCGGGAGCCCCGGGTACGAGCAGTACTTC	CASSQDSGSPGYEQYF	few	TRBV4-2	TRBJ2-7	-
TGTGCCAGCAGTCCAGCTAGCGGTCACAATGAGCAGTTCTTC	CASSPASGHNEQFF	-	TRBV28	TRBJ2-1	TRBD2
TGTGCCAGCAGTTCCGGGACAGGGTTTGAAAAACTGTTTTTT	CASSSGTGFEKLFF	few	TRBV28	TRBJ1-4	TRBD1
TGTGCCAGCAGTGGGACTAGCGGGAGGAGAGAGACCCAGTACTTC	CASSGTSGRRETQYF	-	TRBV2	TRBJ2-5	TRBD2
TGTGCCAGCAGTCCGGACAGGGTAATGGGGTACACCTTC	CASSPDRVMGYTF	-	TRBV28	TRBJ1-2	TRBD1
TGCGCCAGCAGCTTGGCGGGCCCCGGGACAGGGGGGAACTTAGGCCGCTACGAGCAGTACTTC	CASSLAGPGTGGNLGRYEQYF	-	TRBV5-1	TRBJ2-7	TRBD1
TGTGCCAGCAGTTCTCAGGGGGCAGACACTGAAGCTTTCTTT	CASSSQGADTEAFF	-	TRBV28	TRBJ1-1	TRBD1
TGTGCCAGCAGCCAGTGGGGAGATCCAAAGAACACTGAAGCTTTCTTT	CASSQWGDPKNTEAFF	-	TRBV14	TRBJ1-1	-
TGTGCCACCTTCAGGGCGGGAGAGGTTCCAGAGACCCAGTACTTC	CATFRAGEVPETQYF	once	TRBV7-2	TRBJ2-5	TRBD2
TGTGCCACCAGCAGAGATTGGAGGGTAGATGGCTACACCTTC	CATSRDWRVDGYTF	-	TRBV15	TRBJ1-2	-
TGTGCCAGCAGCCCTCGGGGATGGCTAGCCGCTCACGAGCAGTACTTC	CASSPRGWLAAHEQYF	-	TRBV27	TRBJ2-7	-
TGTGCCAGCAGCTTTACAGGGTCGAGGTACGAGCAGTACTTC	CASSFTGSRYEQYF	-	TRBV5-4	TRBJ2-7	-
TGTTCCAGCAGCTTAGGACAGGGGACTAATGGCTACACCTTC	CSSSLGQGTNGYTF	-	TRBV7-9	TRBJ1-2	TRBD1
TGTGCCAGCAGCTTAAGGAGGGGGCCGCCAGATACGCAGTATTTT	CASSLRRGPPDTQYF	once	TRBV11-3	TRBJ2-3	-
TGTGCCAGCGGCGCGGGAGGGCGGGGCTACGAGCAGTACTTC	CASGAGGRGYEQYF	-	TRBV7-9	TRBJ2-7	TRBD2
TGTGCCAGCAGACTACAGGGTTCGACTGAAGCTTTCTTT	CASRLQGSTEAFF	-	TRBV6-1	TRBJ1-1	-
TGTGCCAGCAGCGGGGACAGAGAGACCCAGTACTTC	CASSGDRETQYF	few	TRBV5-5	TRBJ2-5	TRBD1
TGTGCCAGCTCACTAGGGACTAGCGGGAGGCGGAACACCGGGGAGCTGTTTTTT	CASSLGTSGRRNTGELFF	-	TRBV18	TRBJ2-2	TRBD2
TGTGCCAGCAGCGTAGGCGGGGACTCCTACAATGAGCAGTTCTTC	CASSVGGDSYNEQFF	once	TRBV9	TRBJ2-1	-
TGTGCCAGCAGCTTATCCGCGGGAGGGCCTTCAGATACGCAGTATTTT	CASSLSAGGPSDTQYF	-	TRBV7-2	TRBJ2-3	TRBD2
TGCGCCACGAACCGTAGGGGACTAGCGAACCACGAGCAGTACTTC	CATNRRGLANHEQYF	-	TRBV10-1	TRBJ2-7	TRBD2
TGTGCCAGCAGCTTAAGGGGGCGAAGAAACACCATATATTTT	CASSLRGRRNTIYF	-	TRBV7-2	TRBJ1-3	TRBD1
TGTGCCAGTAGACAGGCGGGGAGGACGAGTTCACCCCTCCACTTT	CASRQAGRTSSPLHF	once	TRBV19	TRBJ1-6	-
TGTGCCAGCAGCGCCCGACAGGGGATTAATGAAAAACTGTTTTTT	CASSARQGINEKLFF	-	TRBV9	TRBJ1-4	TRBD1
TGTGCCAGCAGCTCCCCCGCGGGTAGCGGTGGCGCGGGGGAGCTGTTTTTT	CASSSPAGSGGAGELFF	-	TRBV11-3	TRBJ2-2	-
TGTGCCAGCAGTGGGGGAACTCAGGGTACCGGGGAGCTGTTTTTT	CASSGGTQGTGELFF	-	TRBV6-4	TRBJ2-2	-
TGTGCCAGCAGCAGGGGGTGGGGAGAGACCCAGTACTTC	CASSRGWGETQYF	few	TRBV5-6	TRBJ2-5	-
TGTGCCAGCAGCCACGGGACATTTAGCAATCAGCCCCAGCATTTT	CASSHGTFSNQPQHF	-	TRBV28	TRBJ1-5	-
TGTGCCAGCAGTGGGCCGGCAACACGAGCTTTCTTT	CASSGPATRAFF	-	TRBV28	TRBJ1-1	-
TGTGCCTGGAGTCGGGATTTACAGGGATCCCAAGAGACCCAGTACTTC	CAWSRDLQGSQETQYF	-	TRBV30	TRBJ2-5	-
TGTGCCAGCACCAAATCGGGTTCCTACGAGCAGTACTTC	CASTKSGSYEQYF	-	TRBV6-1	TRBJ2-7	-
TGTGCCAGCACCCAACGGTATAGCTATGGCTACACCTTC	CASTQRYSYGYTF	-	TRBV6-5	TRBJ1-2	-
TGTGCCAGCAGTTTACCCCTAGACAGACCCTCCTACGAGCAGTACTTC	CASSLPLDRPSYEQYF	-	TRBV28	TRBJ2-7	-
TGTGCCAGCAGTGAGCTTTGGGGAGTTCAGCCCCAGCATTTT	CASSELWGVQPQHF	few	TRBV2	TRBJ1-5	-